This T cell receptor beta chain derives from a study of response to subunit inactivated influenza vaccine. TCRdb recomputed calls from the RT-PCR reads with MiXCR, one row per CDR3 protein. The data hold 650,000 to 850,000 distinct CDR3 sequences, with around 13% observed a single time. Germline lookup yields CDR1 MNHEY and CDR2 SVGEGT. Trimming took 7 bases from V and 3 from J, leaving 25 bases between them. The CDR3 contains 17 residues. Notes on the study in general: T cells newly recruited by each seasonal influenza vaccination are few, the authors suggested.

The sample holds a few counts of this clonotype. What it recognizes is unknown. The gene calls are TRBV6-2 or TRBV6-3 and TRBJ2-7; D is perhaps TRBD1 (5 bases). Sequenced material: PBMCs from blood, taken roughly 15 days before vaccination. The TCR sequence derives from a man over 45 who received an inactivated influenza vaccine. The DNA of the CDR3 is TGTGCCAGCAAGACACTACACGGGCCAGGGCCCTACTACGAGCAGTACTTC. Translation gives CASKTLHGPGPYYEQYF.